This TCR beta chain was recovered during a study of T cell responses to AZD1222 COVID-19 vaccine. The repertoire was sequenced with immunoSEQ multiplex PCR; TCRdb's copy has only in-frame clones and lacks some. The table has under 40,000 clones, about four fifths seen once; the top ten hold roughly 4%. Trimming removed 4 bases from V and 7 bases from J, with 11 bases in between. The CDR3 is 12 residues long. Per germline, CDR1 SGDLS and CDR2 YYNGEE. Pooled together were second doses at about 4 or about 12 weeks. About this clone: As yet, its antigen is unknown.

Study-wide points: Donors were mostly white British, more females; clonal diversity possibly underestimated. Elevations in Spike-specific TCR breadth and depth followed administration of two AZD1222 doses. Nearly half of spike-specific TCRs reportedly go after variant regions that carry no mutations.

The starting material was peripheral blood, obtained 28 days after the second AZD1222 dose. J is TRBJ1-2 and V is TRBV9; weak D call: TRBD1 (5 bases). The clonotype was recovered from an adult who received the AZD1222 COVID-19 vaccine. The CDR3: CASSPGGGGYTF. The CDR3 DNA is TGTGCCAGCAGCCCCGGTGGGGGTGGCTACACCTTC.